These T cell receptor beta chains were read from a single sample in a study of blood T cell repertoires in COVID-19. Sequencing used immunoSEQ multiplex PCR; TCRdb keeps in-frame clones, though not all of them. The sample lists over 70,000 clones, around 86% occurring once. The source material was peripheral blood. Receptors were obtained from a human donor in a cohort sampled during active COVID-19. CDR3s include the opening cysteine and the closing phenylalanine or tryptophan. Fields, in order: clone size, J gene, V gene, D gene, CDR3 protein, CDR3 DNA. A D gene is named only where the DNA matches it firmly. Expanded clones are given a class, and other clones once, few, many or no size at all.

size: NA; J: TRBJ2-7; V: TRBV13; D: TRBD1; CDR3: CASSSPGTGLYEQYF; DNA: TGTGCCAGCAGCTCCCCCGGGACAGGGCTTTACGAGCAGTACTTC
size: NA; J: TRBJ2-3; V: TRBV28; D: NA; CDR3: CASSLPRGTHVTDTQYF; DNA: TGTGCCAGCAGTTTACCGCGCGGGACTCATGTCACAGATACGCAGTATTTT
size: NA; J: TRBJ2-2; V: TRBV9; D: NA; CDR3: CASKRLDQGTGELFF; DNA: TGTGCCAGCAAGAGGCTGGATCAGGGGACCGGGGAGCTGTTTTTT
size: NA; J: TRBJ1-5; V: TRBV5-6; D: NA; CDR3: CASSLGGSGNQPQHF; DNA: TGTGCCAGCAGCTTGGGGGGCAGTGGCAATCAGCCCCAGCATTTT
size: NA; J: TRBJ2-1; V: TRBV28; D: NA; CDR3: CASSSPVGGSSYNEQFF; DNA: TGTGCCAGCAGTTCCCCGGTAGGAGGGAGCTCCTACAATGAGCAGTTCTTC
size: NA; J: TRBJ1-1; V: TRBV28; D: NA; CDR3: CASSPGIANTEAFF; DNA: TGTGCCAGCAGTCCAGGGATCGCGAACACTGAAGCTTTCTTT
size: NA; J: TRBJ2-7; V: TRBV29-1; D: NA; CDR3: CSVEDSWGGEQYF; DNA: TGCAGCGTTGAAGATAGTTGGGGCGGCGAGCAGTACTTC
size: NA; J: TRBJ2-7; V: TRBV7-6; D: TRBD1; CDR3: CASSLRQGSSYEQYF; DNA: TGTGCCAGCAGCCTCCGACAGGGGAGTTCCTACGAGCAGTACTTC
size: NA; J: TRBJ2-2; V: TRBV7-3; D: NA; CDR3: CASSLSVRGSNTGELFF; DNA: TGTGCCAGCAGCTTATCTGTTAGGGGGTCGAACACCGGGGAGCTGTTTTTT
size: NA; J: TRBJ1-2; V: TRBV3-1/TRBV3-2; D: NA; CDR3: CASSPSDRGGYTF; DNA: TGTGCCAGCAGCCCGTCGGATAGGGGTGGCTACACCTTC
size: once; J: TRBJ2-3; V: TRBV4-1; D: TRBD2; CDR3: CASSQVLAGGTDTQYF; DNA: TGCGCCAGCAGCCAAGTACTAGCGGGAGGAACAGATACGCAGTATTTT